This T cell receptor (beta chain) was identified in a study of T-cell reconstitution after alpha-beta-depleted transplantation in children. Study-level points and caveats: Expanded graft clones numbering several hundred reportedly gave rise to alpha-beta T cells about two months after transplant. Surviving recipient T cells and intrathymic progenitors accounted for some patients' high TCRbeta diversity at day 60.

With 5 bases removed from V and 0 bases from J, the gap between germline ends came to 15 bases. Germline values: CDR1 DFQATT, CDR2 SNEGSKA (reference sequence). This CDR3 region has 15 residues. Construction of the TCRbeta library involved unique molecular identifiers. MiXCR, run by TCRdb on the PCR reads, gives a single entry per CDR3 protein. Of roughly 200,000 distinct CDR3 sequences in the sample, about a tenth were seen once. Ten or more counts support this clonotype. What it binds is not known. This sequence joins TRBV20-1 and TRBJ2-3; tentative D call: TRBD1 (5 bases). Sequences were derived from PBMCs, sampled before TCRalphabeta/CD19-depleted stem cell transplant. This TCR was recovered from a child less than two years old with acute myeloid leukemia, due to receive a stem cell transplant. The CDR3 coding sequence is TGCAGTGCTCGCCCCCTGGGGCGGAGCACAGATACGCAGTATTTT. This sequence encodes CSARPLGRSTDTQYF.